A selection of T cell receptor beta chains follows, all from one sample in a study of blood T cells in healthy people across ages. TCRdb ran MiXCR on the 5' RACE reads and lists one entry per CDR3 protein. The sample has approximately 1.5 million distinct CDR3 sequences; roughly two fifths are singletons. Sequencing used blood. These receptors came from a woman aged 18-30 years in good health. The CDR3 runs from the conserved cysteine through the conserved F or W. A D gene is named only where the DNA matches it firmly. Only some rows state a clone size, as once, few, many or a class for expanded clones.

CDR3 length	V gene	D gene	clone size	J gene	CDR3 DNA	CDR3 protein
18	TRBV27	TRBD1	few	TRBJ2-6	TGTGCCAGCAGTCCAAGACAGGGAAGGAACGCTGGGGCCAACGTCCTGACTTTC	CASSPRQGRNAGANVLTF
13	TRBV20-1	NA	NA	TRBJ2-7	TGCAGTGCTAGAGGAGAGACAGACTACGAGCAGTACTTC	CSARGETDYEQYF
12	TRBV20-1	TRBD1	NA	TRBJ1-2	TGCAGTGCTACCGACAGGGGGCAGGGCTACACCTTC	CSATDRGQGYTF
16	TRBV7-9	TRBD2	few	TRBJ2-3	TGTGCCAGCAGCTCCCGGACTAGCGGGAGATGGGACACGCAGTATTTT	CASSSRTSGRWDTQYF
13	TRBV5-1	NA	NA	TRBJ2-7	TGCGCCAGCAGAGATTCGGGGTTCTACGAGCAGTACTTC	CASRDSGFYEQYF
14	TRBV29-1	TRBD1	NA	TRBJ1-2	TGCAGCGCCGACGCAGGGGGTCGGCATTATGGCTACACCTTC	CSADAGGRHYGYTF
17	TRBV27	NA	few	TRBJ2-3	TGTGCCAGCAGTTCCCGCGCAGTGACAGGTCTGACAGATACGCAGTATTTT	CASSSRAVTGLTDTQYF
17	TRBV4-3	NA	few	TRBJ2-3	TGCGCCAGCAGCCAAGATTATAGGAGCGAGATCACAGATACGCAGTATTTT	CASSQDYRSEITDTQYF
16	TRBV7-9	NA	NA	TRBJ2-1	TGTGCCAGCAGCCTAGGGGGGTTGATCTCCTACAATGAGCAGTTCTTC	CASSLGGLISYNEQFF
14	TRBV7-2	TRBD1	NA	TRBJ1-2	TGTGCCAGCAGCCCAGACAGGGTACCTTATGGCTACACCTTC	CASSPDRVPYGYTF
12	TRBV30	TRBD2	NA	TRBJ2-3	TGTGCCTGGAATCTAGCGGGAGATACGCAGTATTTT	CAWNLAGDTQYF
15	TRBV6-5	TRBD2	NA	TRBJ2-3	TGTGCCAGCAGTTACGTAGCGGGGGCTGTGGATACGCAGTATTTT	CASSYVAGAVDTQYF
15	TRBV27	TRBD1	NA	TRBJ2-3	TGTGCCAGCAGTTTACCACAGGGGGGCACAGATACGCAGTATTTT	CASSLPQGGTDTQYF
12	TRBV29-1	NA	few	TRBJ1-1	TGCAGCGTTGACCCCCTCGGGACTGAAGCTTTCTTT	CSVDPLGTEAFF
16	TRBV4-1	NA	NA	TRBJ1-4	TGCGCCAGCGGCCAAGGTACTGCAGAGGGGAATGAAAAACTGTTTTTT	CASGQGTAEGNEKLFF
14	TRBV29-1	TRBD1	NA	TRBJ1-2	TGCAGCGCTGGGCGACAGGGGGCTCCGGATGGCTACACCTTC	CSAGRQGAPDGYTF
16	TRBV28	TRBD2	few	TRBJ2-5	TGTGCCAGCAAACTGGGAGGACTAGCGGAACAAGAGACCCAGTACTTC	CASKLGGLAEQETQYF
17	TRBV28	NA	NA	TRBJ1-2	TGTGCCAGCAGTTTTGGAGCCCGGGAGGGGGTGTATCGTGGCTACACCTTC	CASSFGAREGVYRGYTF
17	TRBV12-3/TRBV12-4	TRBD1	NA	TRBJ2-1	TGTGCCAGCAGTTTAAGGACAGGGGGACGCATCTACAATGAGCGGTTCTTC	CASSLRTGGRIYNERFF
14	TRBV24-1	TRBD1	few	TRBJ2-5	TGTGCCACCAGTGATTCCCGGACAGGGCAGACCCAGTACTTC	CATSDSRTGQTQYF
16	TRBV12-3/TRBV12-4	TRBD2	NA	TRBJ2-1	TGTGCCAGCAGTTTAGCGGGTAGCGGGGGATGGAATGAGCAGTTCTTC	CASSLAGSGGWNEQFF
15	TRBV4-2	NA	NA	TRBJ2-1	TGTGCCAGCAGCCAAGAAGTATACGGGAGCAATGAGCAGTTCTTC	CASSQEVYGSNEQFF
16	TRBV18	NA	NA	TRBJ2-4	TGTGCCAGCTCACCACCGCCGCTCCCCAAAGGGGGCATTCAGTACTTC	CASSPPPLPKGGIQYF
14	TRBV20-1	TRBD1	NA	TRBJ2-7	TGCAGTGCTATTACCCGGGACAGGAGCTACGAGCAGTACTTC	CSAITRDRSYEQYF
17	TRBV6-5	TRBD2	few	TRBJ2-7	TGTGCCAGCAGTTATGTGGGCGGGGGAAGGACCTACAATGAGCAGTACTTC	CASSYVGGGRTYNEQYF
14	TRBV5-6	NA	NA	TRBJ2-7	TGTGCCAGCAGCTTTATGGGGGGCTCCTACGAGCAGTACTTC	CASSFMGGSYEQYF
15	TRBV7-2	NA	NA	TRBJ2-4	TGTGCCAGCAGCTTAGAAGGGGGGGTCAAAAACATTCAGTACTTC	CASSLEGGVKNIQYF
12	TRBV12-3/TRBV12-4	TRBD1	NA	TRBJ2-1	TGTGCCAGCAGTTTACGTCTGGACAGGGCGTTCTTC	CASSLRLDRAFF
16	TRBV20-1	NA	NA	TRBJ2-1	TGCAGTGCTAGCGGGGGGCGTCGGAGCTCCTACAATGAGCAGTTCTTC	CSASGGRRSSYNEQFF
14	TRBV7-9	NA	few	TRBJ1-4	TGTGCCAGCGGGGGAGGAGTGTTGGAGGAAAAACTGTTTTTT	CASGGGVLEEKLFF
15	TRBV3-1	NA	NA	TRBJ2-5	TGTGCCAGCAGCCAAGATGGCAGGGTGCAAGAGACCCAGTACTTC	CASSQDGRVQETQYF
12	TRBV20-1	TRBD2	NA	TRBJ2-5	TGCAGTGCTAGTAAGCGGGAGGAGACCCAGTACTTC	CSASKREETQYF
16	TRBV5-1	NA	NA	TRBJ2-1	TGCGCCAGCAGCTTGGAAGGGGTGGCGCGTTACAATGAGCAGTTCTTC	CASSLEGVARYNEQFF